The 8 T cell receptor beta chains below come from one sample, sequenced in a study of T cell repertoires in cytomegalovirus infection (dated by TCRdb to the late 2010s). TCRdb lists the instrument as Illumina HiSeq 1500. TCRdb reprocessed the public reads (quality trimming at Q25 with fastp, clone calling with MiXCR) and kept in-frame beta chains. CDR3 protein duplicates are merged, each entry listing the most common genes and DNA. Recorded for this sample are over 85,000 distinct CDR3 sequences; approximately 17% of them occurred a single time. The top ten clones comprise less than 10% of the sample. Sequenced sample: PBMCs. These receptors originate from a human donor in good health (CMV status not recorded). Some clones in this sample may be carry-over from other donors' samples.

This clonotype was found many times. The chain carries TRBV7-2 and TRBJ1-2; 7 bases line up with TRBD1. J lost 8 bases, V lost 5 bases, and 11 bases had no gene match. The germline CDR1 and CDR2 sequences are SGHTA and FQGNSA. The CDR3 has 14 amino acids. CDR3 region: CASSTPTGSGGYTF. The CDR3 bases are TGTGCCAGCAGCACCCCGACAGGGAGTGGGGGCTACACCTTC.

This clonotype appeared many times. The genes are TRBV7-9 and TRBJ2-7; 10 bases map to TRBD1. Germline trimming cut 0 bases from V and 5 bases from J; bases unmatched to any gene: 1. The CDR3 consists of 14 residues. Germline lookup yields CDR1 SEHNR and CDR2 FQNEAQ (reference sequence). CDR3 in DNA: TGTGCCAGCAGCTTAGCGACAGGGGGCAACGAGCAGTACTTC. Its translation is CASSLATGGNEQYF.

Of note for this clonotype: The junction shows a germline mismatch at one end, possibly a read error. The DNA of the CDR3 is TGTGCCAGCAGCTACGGGCCGGACAGAGTCTACGCGCAGTACTTC. Protein sequence: CASSYGPDRVYAQYF. This chain joins TRBV5-4 and TRBJ2-7, with D perhaps TRBD1 (6 bases). The germline gives CDR1 SGHNT, CDR2 YYREEE (reference sequence). This CDR3 spans 15 amino acids.

The table lists this clonotype with many counts. For the CDR3, the DNA is TGTGCCAGCAGCTTAATCAATGAGCAGTTCTTC. It is translated as CASSLINEQFF. The J gene is TRBJ2-1, the V gene TRBV7-8; D unclear. V was pared by 2 bases and J by 6 bases, with 2 bases between. The CDR3 is 11 residues long. Per germline, CDR1 SGHVS and CDR2 FQNEAQ.

The V gene is TRBV2, the J gene TRBJ2-3; a weak D match, TRBD1 (5 bases). CDR3 length: 14 residues. Germline V lookup: CDR1 SNHLY, CDR2 FYNNEI. V was clipped by 8 bases and J by 5 bases, with 17 bases between them. The CDR3 is CASGNRHGQDTQYF. The CDR3 coding sequence is TGTGCCAGCGGGAACCGGCACGGACAAGATACGCAGTATTTT.

This clonotype was recorded at least ten times. The CDR3: CASSLSGDTVTGELFF. Here the CDR3 DNA reads TGTGCCAGCAGCTTAAGTGGGGACACGGTAACTGGGGAGCTGTTTTTT. This chain links TRBV7-2 with TRBJ2-2; possibly TRBD1 for D (6 bases). The germline V gene has CDR1 SGHTA and CDR2 FQGNSA. The CDR3 contains 16 residues. Trimming left V 2 bases short and J 8 bases short, with 18 bases between.

This clonotype came up a few times. The V and J genes are TRBV7-3 and TRBJ2-1; TRBD1 agrees at 7 bases. Germline V gene sequence: CDR1 SGHTA, CDR2 FQGTGA. The junction had 8 bases not matched to a gene; V was cut back by 2 bases and J by 7 bases. CDR3 length: 15 residues. The CDR3 is CASSLEGARRNEQFF. CDR3 bases: TGTGCCAGCAGCTTAGAGGGGGCCCGAAGAAATGAGCAGTTCTTC.

V gene TRBV19 combines with J gene TRBJ1-5; tentative D call: TRBD1 (5 bases). The CDR3 extends over 12 amino acids. In germline, CDR1 is LNHDA, CDR2 SQIVND (reference sequence). Trimming pared 6 bases from V and 6 bases from J, leaving 9 bases between. The CDR3 protein is CASSRDAQPQHF. The CDR3 nucleotides are TGTGCCAGTAGCAGGGACGCTCAGCCCCAGCATTTT.